This T cell receptor beta chain was recovered during a study of regulatory T cells in long-lasting Graves disease (dated by TCRdb to the early 2020s). Looking at the study overall: Antithyroid drugs had been taken for less than 3 months by newly diagnosed Graves' disease patients. The study was registered as a clinical trial and conducted in China. TCR sequencing covered some 13 persistent and 20 newly diagnosed Graves' disease patients, some 33 samples in total. This study used TCR sequencing and RNA sequencing of peripheral blood to compare persistent Graves' disease patients against newly diagnosed Graves' disease patients.

Overall results and qualifications from the work: Lower TCR Shannon entropy and fewer highly expanded clones were observed in persistent Graves' disease patients than in newly diagnosed patients, which suggested clonal expansion. Sequencing and analysis were limited to the TCR beta chain. Only peripheral blood was studied, because thyroid tissue, the primary lesion, was inaccessible. A larger number of public clonotypes was shared among persistent patients (under 3,000) than among newly diagnosed patients (roughly 930). The authors noted that the small sample size was a limitation that may lower accuracy. Persistent disease showed preferential use of TRBV28, TRBJ1-2 and TRBJ2-5, whereas newly diagnosed disease favored TRBV20-1 and TRBJ2-1.

Sample time point, as interpreted from the label and publication: newly diagnosed GD, antithyroid drugs for less than 3 months. RNA was extracted from PBMCs in TRIzol for both TCR sequencing and RNA sequencing. The diagnosis of Graves' disease was made according to American Thyroid Association guidelines. The patients came from an endocrinology department in Xi'an, China. Each patient gave 8.5 to 9.5 milliliters of peripheral blood, collected in an EDTA anticoagulant tube. PBMCs were isolated by Ficoll Paque Plus density gradient separation without further T cell sorting. RNA quality was checked with an Agilent 2100 Bioanalyzer and agarose gel, and concentration with a NanoDrop 2000. Relative to germline, V is missing 3 bases and J is missing 2 bases, with 11 bases of the junction outside any gene match. The CDR3 contains 17 residues, cysteine and phenylalanine counted. Of the read, only the CDR3 DNA is kept; its 51 bases are in frame from base 1. The germline V gene sets CDR1 to SGDLS and CDR2 to YYNGEE.

The library was obtained by multiplex PCR. The sequencer listed for this sample is Illumina HiSeq 4000. TCR beta libraries were built with iRepertoire HTBI primers and Arm-PCR amplification of CDR3 regions. Before sequencing, the PCR products went through gel purification. Regarding the original processing steps: Across samples, fewer than 70 TRBV and 15 or so TRBJ segments were identified and used for gene usage analysis of CDR3 amino acid clonotypes. COPE and FqMerger were used to merge filtered high-quality paired reads into contigs. BLAST was used to align contigs to IMGT TRBV, TRBD and TRBJ reference genes, and CDR3 was defined according to IMGT. Clonotypes above 0.1% frequency were classified as highly expanded clones. Repertoire diversity was measured by Shannon entropy, and V-J evenness by the Gini coefficient. Clonotypes shared by more than one individual were considered public. TCRdb trimmed public reads at Q25 via fastp, called clones via MiXCR and kept in-frame beta chains. Here each entry gathers all rows of one CDR3 protein and keeps the most common genes and DNA. The V and J calls, along with clone size, are taken from TCRdb and not from the paper's own processing. For this sample there are fewer than 650,000 distinct CDR3 sequences; 15% to 20% appear just once. The top ten hold around 12% of the sample.

In its sample, this clonotype was seen many times. The antigen it recognizes is unknown. Base qualities are not provided; no much larger clone lies one nucleotide away. These sequences were also reported in another study, on T cells in Graves' hyperthyroidism and ophthalmopathy. From that second study: A patient counted as having stable Graves' hyperthyroidism if no progression to ophthalmopathy occurred over 18 months of follow-up. Hyperthyroidism patients were newly diagnosed, had a disease duration of under 2 months, and were aged 18 to 65 years. Exclusion was applied to patients with uncontrolled infections, other autoimmune diseases, pregnancy or lactation. Diagnoses were based on clinical symptoms, serum thyroxine and TRAb, thyroid ultrasound and orbital computed tomography. The first round of RT-PCR for the TCR CDR3 was performed with the HTBI primer set and the Qiagen OneStep RT-PCR kit. Most expanded thyroid clonotypes (frequency above 0.001) were also found in blood, which suggests that blood repertoires may mirror thyroid immune responses. A 13 V-J signature model separated ophthalmopathy from stable hyperthyroidism, with around 90% sensitivity and 81% to 82% specificity in cross-validation and 80%/75% in testing. In validation, the model predicted progression to ophthalmopathy a median of 6.5 months before onset, with around 70% sensitivity and roughly 79% specificity. To identify distinguishing TCR V-J signatures, a discovery cohort of 100 patients was used, comprising 43 with Graves' ophthalmopathy and some 60 with stable Graves' hyperthyroidism. An independent validation cohort of fewer than 20 hyperthyroidism patients and 17 patients who later progressed to ophthalmopathy tested prospective prediction of ophthalmopathy. The 85 to 100 discovery patients were divided at random into training and test sets in a 7:3 ratio. Thyroid tissue and blood T-cell repertoires from several Graves' hyperthyroidism patients were also compared in the study. Once sampling was done, hyperthyroidism patients were given methimazole at a starting dose of 30 mg daily, whereas ophthalmopathy patients were given high-dose intravenous methylprednisolone. A second multiplex PCR round built the libraries, followed by size selection and purification. Paired-end sequencing of the libraries was performed with 100 bp reads on an Illumina HiSeq2000. SOAPnuke was used to process the raw data, throwing out any read that contained adapters or uncalled bases, had a mean Phred below 15, or lacked an exact constant-primer or identifier match. COPE v1.2.5 was used to merge high-quality paired reads, and clonotypes were defined as unique nucleotide sequences. MiTCR v1.1 was used to align clonotypes to the IMGT TRBV, TRBD and TRBJ reference segments. Analysis was restricted to V-J combinations with a frequency above 0.0001, which covered 98% to 99.2% of repertoires. A TCS score was defined as the ratio of F50 (clonal expansion) to E x V (chaos), with BLOSUM62-based TCRdist applied between CDR3 peptides within each V-J. Welch's t-statistics and random forest reduced around 550 V-J features to roughly 13, which were used in a naive Bayes classifier (R e1071). No statistical method was used to set the sample size in advance, and investigators knew the group allocation. According to the paper, TCR Vbeta CDR3 sequencing was carried out on about 140 peripheral blood samples, which came from around 43 ophthalmopathy, some 73 hyperthyroidism and roughly 17 progressor patients.

The receptor was derived from a man younger than 30 with Graves disease. Donor details come from another sample of the same person, matched by shared clones. The sequence joins TRBV9 to TRBJ2-3; 8 central nucleotides agree with TRBD2. This sample comprised peripheral blood mononuclear cells (PBMCs), obtained at new diagnosis, from a patient treated with antithyroid drugs. Here the CDR3 is given as CASSARPLAGFTDTQYF. In nucleotides, the sequence is TGTGCCAGCAGCGCCCGACCTTTAGCGGGATTCACAGATACGCAGTATTTT. The entire variable domain, with the stretches around the CDR3 drawn from the reference TRBV9 and TRBJ2-3 proteins, is DSGVTQTPKHLITATGQRVTLRCSPRSGDLSVYWYQQSLDQGLQFLIQYYNGEERAKGNILERFSAQQFPDLHSELNLSSLELGDSALYFCASSARPLAGFTDTQYFGPGTRLTVL.